This TCR beta chain was sequenced in a study of blood T cell repertoires in COVID-19. Study at large: COVID-19 samples, acute and convalescent, were from the United States, Italy and Spain.

Clones were sequenced by immunoSEQ multiplex PCR, and TCRdb holds only the in-frame ones, with some missing. The table lists around 190,000 clones, about 86% of them singletons, with about 22% in the top ten. The CDR3 runs to 15 residues. In germline, CDR1 is MGHDK, CDR2 SYGVNS. Trimming stripped 4 bases from V and 1 base from J, with 13 bases between. This chain uses TRBV25-1 with TRBJ1-1; D is possibly TRBD1 (6 bases). This receptor was obtained from a woman aged 40 to 50 in a cohort exposed to, infected with or recovered from COVID-19 (not recorded which). Sequencing used PBMCs or T cells enriched from blood (not recorded which). The CDR3 reads CASSVRQATNTEAFF. The CDR3 region has the DNA TGTGCCAGCAGTGTCAGACAGGCAACGAACACTGAAGCTTTCTTT.